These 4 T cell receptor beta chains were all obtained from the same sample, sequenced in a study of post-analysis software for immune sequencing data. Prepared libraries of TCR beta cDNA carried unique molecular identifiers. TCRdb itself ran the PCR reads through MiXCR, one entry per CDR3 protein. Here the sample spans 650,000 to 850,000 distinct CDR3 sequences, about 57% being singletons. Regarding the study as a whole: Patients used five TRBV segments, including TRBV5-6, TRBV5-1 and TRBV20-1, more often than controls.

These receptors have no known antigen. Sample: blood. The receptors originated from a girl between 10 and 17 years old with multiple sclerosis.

The CDR3 loop is CASSTRQGAYEQYF. The CDR3 bases are TGCGCCAGCAGCACCAGACAGGGAGCCTACGAGCAGTACTTC. The chain is built from TRBV5-1 and TRBJ2-7; 7 bases are shared with TRBD1. This CDR3 has 14 amino acids. V was pared by 4 bases and J by 2 bases, with 6 bases of the junction left unmatched. From germline, CDR1 is SGHRS and CDR2 YFSETQ. Based on the CDR3 plus reference TRBV5-1 and TRBJ2-7, the full variable domain is KAGVTQTPRYLIKTRGQQVTLSCSPISGHRSVSWYQQTPGQGLQFLFEYFSETQRNKGNFPGRFSGRQFSNSRSEMNVSTLELGDSALYLCASSTRQGAYEQYFGPGTRLTVT.

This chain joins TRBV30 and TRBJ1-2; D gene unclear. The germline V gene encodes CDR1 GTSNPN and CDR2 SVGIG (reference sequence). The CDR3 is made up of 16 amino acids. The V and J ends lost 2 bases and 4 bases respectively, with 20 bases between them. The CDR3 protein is CAWSRRGSERTYGYTF. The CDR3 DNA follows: TGTGCCTGGAGTCGTCGTGGGTCGGAAAGGACCTATGGCTACACCTTC. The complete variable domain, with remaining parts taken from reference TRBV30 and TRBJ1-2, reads SQTIHQWPATLVQPVGSPLSLECTVEGTSNPNLYWYRQAAGRGLQLLFYSVGIGQISSEVPQNLSASRPQDRQFILSSKKLLLSDSGFYLCAWSRRGSERTYGYTFGSGTRLTVV.

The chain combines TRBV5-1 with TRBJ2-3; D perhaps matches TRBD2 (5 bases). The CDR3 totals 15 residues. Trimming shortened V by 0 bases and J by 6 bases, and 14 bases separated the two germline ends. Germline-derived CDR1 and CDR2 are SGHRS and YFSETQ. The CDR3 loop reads CASSLARRSLDTQYF. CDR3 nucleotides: TGCGCCAGCAGCTTGGCCCGGAGGTCTTTGGATACGCAGTATTTT.

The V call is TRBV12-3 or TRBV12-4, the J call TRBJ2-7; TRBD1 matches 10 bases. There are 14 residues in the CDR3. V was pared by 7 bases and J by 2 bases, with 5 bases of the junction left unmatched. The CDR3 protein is CASTDGQGAYEQYF. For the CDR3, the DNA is TGTGCCAGCACCGACGGACAGGGGGCCTACGAGCAGTACTTC.